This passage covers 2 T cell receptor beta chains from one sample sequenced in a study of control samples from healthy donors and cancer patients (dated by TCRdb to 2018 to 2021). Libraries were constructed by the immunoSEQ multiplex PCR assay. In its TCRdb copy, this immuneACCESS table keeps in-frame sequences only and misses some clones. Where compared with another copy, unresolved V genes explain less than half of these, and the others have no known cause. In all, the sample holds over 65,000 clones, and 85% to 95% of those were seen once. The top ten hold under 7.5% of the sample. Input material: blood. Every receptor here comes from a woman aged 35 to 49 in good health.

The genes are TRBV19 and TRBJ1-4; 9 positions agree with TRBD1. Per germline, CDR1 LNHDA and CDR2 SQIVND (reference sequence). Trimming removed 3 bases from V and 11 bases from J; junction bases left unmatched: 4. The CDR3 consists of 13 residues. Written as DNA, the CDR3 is TGTGCCAGTAGTATGGGACAGGGCGGGAAACTGTTTTTT. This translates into CASSMGQGGKLFF.

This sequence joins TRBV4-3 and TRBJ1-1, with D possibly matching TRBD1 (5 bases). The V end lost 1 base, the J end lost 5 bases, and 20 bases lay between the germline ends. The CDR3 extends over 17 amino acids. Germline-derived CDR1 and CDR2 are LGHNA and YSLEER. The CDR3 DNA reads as TGCGCCAGCAGCCAAGCTCGGGGGACCCCCTTGGGGACTGAAGCTTTCTTT. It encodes CASSQARGTPLGTEAFF.